Described below is a single T cell receptor beta chain sequence and its context. The record originates from a study of identical twins. Germline V gene lookup returns CDR1 SGHRS and CDR2 YFSETQ. J was trimmed by 5 bases and V by 6 bases; bases with no gene match: 13. This CDR3 is 16 amino acids long. TCRdb used MiXCR to reprocess the 5' RACE reads, holding one entry per CDR3 protein. The profile shows about 340,000 distinct CDR3 sequences, roughly 9% of them singletons. The specimen sequenced was naive T cells sorted from blood. V is TRBV5-1 and J is TRBJ2-2; 7 bases map to TRBD2. The receptor was isolated from a woman aged 45 to 65 in good health. The CDR3 bases are TGCGCCAGCAAGCCTCCTTCCGGGACTAATACCGGGGAGCTGTTTTTT. Its translation: CASKPPSGTNTGELFF.